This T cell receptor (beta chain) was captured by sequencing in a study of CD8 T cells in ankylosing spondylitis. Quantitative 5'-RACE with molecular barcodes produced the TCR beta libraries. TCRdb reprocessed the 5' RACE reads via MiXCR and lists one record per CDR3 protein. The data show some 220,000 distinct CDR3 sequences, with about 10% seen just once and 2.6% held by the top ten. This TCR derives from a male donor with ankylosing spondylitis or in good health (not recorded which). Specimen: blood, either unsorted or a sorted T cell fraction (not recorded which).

The CDR3 region is CASSERDRQGGNEQFF. The DNA for the CDR3 is TGTGCCAGCAGTGAGAGGGATAGACAGGGGGGGAATGAGCAGTTCTTC. The rearrangement joins TRBV6-1 to TRBJ2-1, with 9 bases fitting TRBD1. The CDR3 extends over 16 amino acids. The trim removed 3 bases at V and 7 bases at J, leaving 10 bases unmatched. CDR1 and CDR2 from the germline V gene are MNHNS and SASEGT.